This passage covers 9 T cell receptor beta chains from one sample sequenced in a study of blood T cell repertoires in COVID-19 (dated by TCRdb to about 2020). The library was prepared using the immunoSEQ multiplex PCR assay. TCRdb carries this immuneACCESS record with in-frame sequences only. Its versions omit some clonotypes, under half of them owing to an unresolved V gene in the studies checked, with the rest unexplained. This sample has roughly 53,000 clones in its table, and about nine tenths of those were observed once. In total, the top ten clones hold under 2.5% of the sample. The sample consisted of peripheral blood. These receptors were collected from a woman older than 75 with COVID-19, enrolled during active disease.

The chain combines TRBV18 with TRBJ1-3, with TRBD1 matching over 7 bases. The germline V gene encodes CDR1 KGHSH and CDR2 LQKENI. After removal of 5 bases from V and 0 bases from J, the junction contained 10 bases not matched to a gene. This CDR3 region has 17 residues. In nucleotides, the CDR3 is TGTGCCAGCTCATCATCCTTAGCAGGGGGCTCTGGAAACACCATATATTTT. Translation gives CASSSSLAGGSGNTIYF.

DNA for the CDR3: TGTGCCTGGAGTGTAGGCGGCCTATCATATAGCAATCAGCCCCAGCATTTT. This sequence encodes CAWSVGGLSYSNQPQHF. J is TRBJ1-5 and V is TRBV30; no firm D call. Germline CDR1 GTSNPN, CDR2 SVGIG (reference sequence). Trimming removed 0 bases from V and 0 bases from J, with 15 bases in between. This CDR3 contains 17 residues. The whole variable domain, remainder taken from reference TRBV30 and TRBJ1-5, is SQTIHQWPATLVQPVGSPLSLECTVEGTSNPNLYWYRQAAGRGLQLLFYSVGIGQISSEVPQNLSASRPQDRQFILSSKKLLLSDSGFYLCAWSVGGLSYSNQPQHFGDGTRLSIL.

V gene TRBV5-1 combines with J gene TRBJ2-7; 8 bases line up with TRBD1. Germline lookup yields CDR1 SGHRS and CDR2 YFSETQ. This CDR3 region has 15 residues. V gave up 4 bases and J gave up 3 bases; unmatched junction bases: 9. The DNA for the CDR3 is TGCGCCAGCAGCAGCGGACAGGGCAGGATCTACGAGCAGTACTTC. It is translated as CASSSGQGRIYEQYF. The complete variable domain, with remaining parts taken from reference TRBV5-1 and TRBJ2-7, reads KAGVTQTPRYLIKTRGQQVTLSCSPISGHRSVSWYQQTPGQGLQFLFEYFSETQRNKGNFPGRFSGRQFSNSRSEMNVSTLELGDSALYLCASSSGQGRIYEQYFGPGTRLTVT.

This chain joins TRBV5-1 and TRBJ1-3; TRBD1 might be the D (5 bases). Germline V lookup: CDR1 SGHRS, CDR2 YFSETQ. V gave up 2 bases and J gave up 0 bases, with 12 bases separating them. This CDR3 comprises 16 residues. The CDR3 DNA reads TGCGCCAGCAGCTTTGACAGCCGAAACTCTGGAAACACCATATATTTT. It translates to CASSFDSRNSGNTIYF.

The chain is built from TRBV27 and TRBJ2-4; the match to TRBD1 covers 7 bases. V shed 4 bases, J shed 0 bases, and the junction held 9 bases outside the gene matches. This CDR3 has 17 amino acids. Looked up from germline, CDR1 is MNHEY and CDR2 is SMNVEV (reference sequence). The CDR3 bases are TGTGCCAGCAGTTCACTCCGGGACAGATTAGCCAAAAACATTCAGTACTTC. Protein sequence: CASSSLRDRLAKNIQYF.

The genes are TRBV7-9 and TRBJ1-6, with no clear D. Germline V gene sequence: CDR1 SEHNR, CDR2 FQNEAQ (reference sequence). Trimming shortened V by 3 bases and J by 8 bases, and 5 bases separated the two germline ends. The CDR3 has 12 residues. The CDR3 nucleotides are TGTGCCAGCAGCTTTAGCCATTCACCCCTCCACTTT. Protein product: CASSFSHSPLHF.

This chain links TRBV6-2 or TRBV6-3 with TRBJ1-5; unclear D gene. Trimming stripped 5 bases from V and 0 bases from J, with 11 bases between. From germline, CDR1 is MNHEY and CDR2 SVGEGT. The CDR3 covers 15 residues. The DNA of the CDR3 is TGTGCCAGCAGTAGACTACAGCTTAGCAATCAGCCCCAGCATTTT. Amino acids: CASSRLQLSNQPQHF.

The chain is built from TRBV14 and TRBJ1-3, with TRBD1 as a possible D gene (5 bases). The CDR3 runs to 15 residues. Germline CDR1 SGHDN, CDR2 FVKESK. V lost 6 bases to trimming and J lost 0 bases, with 12 bases between them. The CDR3 spells CASSLQGYSGNTIYF. CDR3 bases: TGTGCCAGCAGTCTCCAGGGTTACTCTGGAAACACCATATATTTT.

The rearrangement uses TRBV9 and TRBJ1-1, with TRBD1 identical over 7 bases. Germline CDR1 is SGDLS and CDR2 is YYNGEE. The CDR3 contains 15 residues. The J segment lost 1 base and the V segment lost 3 bases, leaving 6 bases of the junction unmatched. The CDR3 sequence: CASSAQQGTNTEAFF. The DNA of the CDR3 is TGTGCCAGCAGCGCTCAACAGGGGACGAACACTGAAGCTTTCTTT.